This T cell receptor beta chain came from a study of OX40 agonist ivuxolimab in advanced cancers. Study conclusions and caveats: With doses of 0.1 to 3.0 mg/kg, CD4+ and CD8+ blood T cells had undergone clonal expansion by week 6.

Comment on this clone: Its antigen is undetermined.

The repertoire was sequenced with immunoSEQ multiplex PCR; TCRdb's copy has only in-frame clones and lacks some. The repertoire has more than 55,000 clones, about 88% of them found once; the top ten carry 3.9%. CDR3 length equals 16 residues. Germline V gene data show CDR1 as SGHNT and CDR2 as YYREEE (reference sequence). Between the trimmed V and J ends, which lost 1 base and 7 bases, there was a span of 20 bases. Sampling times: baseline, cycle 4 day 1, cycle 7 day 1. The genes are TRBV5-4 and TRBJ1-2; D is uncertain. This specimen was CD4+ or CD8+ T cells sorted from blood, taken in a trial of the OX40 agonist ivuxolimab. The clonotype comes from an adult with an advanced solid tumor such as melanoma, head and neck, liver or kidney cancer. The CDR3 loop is CASSLRTGGYGVGYTF. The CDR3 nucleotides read TGTGCCAGCAGCTTGCGAACGGGCGGATATGGGGTTGGCTACACCTTC.